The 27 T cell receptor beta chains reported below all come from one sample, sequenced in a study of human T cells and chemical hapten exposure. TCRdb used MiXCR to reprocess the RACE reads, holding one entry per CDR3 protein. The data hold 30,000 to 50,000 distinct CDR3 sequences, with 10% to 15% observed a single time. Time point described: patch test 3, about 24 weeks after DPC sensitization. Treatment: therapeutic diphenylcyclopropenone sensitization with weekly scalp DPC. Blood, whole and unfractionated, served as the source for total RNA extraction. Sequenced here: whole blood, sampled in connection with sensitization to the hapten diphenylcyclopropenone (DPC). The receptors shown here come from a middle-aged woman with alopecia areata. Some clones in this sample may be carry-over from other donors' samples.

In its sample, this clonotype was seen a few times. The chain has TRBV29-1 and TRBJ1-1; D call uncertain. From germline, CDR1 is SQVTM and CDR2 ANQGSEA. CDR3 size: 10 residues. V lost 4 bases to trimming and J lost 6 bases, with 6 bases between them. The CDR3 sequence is CSVGVPEAFF. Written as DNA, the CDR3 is TGCAGCGTTGGAGTGCCTGAAGCTTTCTTT.

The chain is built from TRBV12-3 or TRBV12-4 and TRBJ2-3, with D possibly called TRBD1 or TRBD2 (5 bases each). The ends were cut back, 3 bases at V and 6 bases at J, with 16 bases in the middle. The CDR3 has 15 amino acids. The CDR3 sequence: CASSFGDGASDTQYF. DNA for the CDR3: TGTGCCAGCAGTTTCGGGGACGGCGCTTCGGATACGCAGTATTTT.

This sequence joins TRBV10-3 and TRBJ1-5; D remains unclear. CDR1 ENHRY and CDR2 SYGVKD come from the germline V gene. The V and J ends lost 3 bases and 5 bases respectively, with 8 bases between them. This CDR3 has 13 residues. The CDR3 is CAISDRPDQPQHF. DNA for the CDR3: TGTGCCATCAGTGATCGTCCGGATCAGCCCCAGCATTTT.

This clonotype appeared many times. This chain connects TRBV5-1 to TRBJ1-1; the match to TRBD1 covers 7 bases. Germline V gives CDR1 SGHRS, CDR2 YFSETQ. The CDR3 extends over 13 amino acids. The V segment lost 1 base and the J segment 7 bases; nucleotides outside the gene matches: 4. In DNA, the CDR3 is TGCGCCAGCAGCTTGCAGGGGGGCGGTGAAGCTTTCTTT. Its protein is CASSLQGGGEAFF.

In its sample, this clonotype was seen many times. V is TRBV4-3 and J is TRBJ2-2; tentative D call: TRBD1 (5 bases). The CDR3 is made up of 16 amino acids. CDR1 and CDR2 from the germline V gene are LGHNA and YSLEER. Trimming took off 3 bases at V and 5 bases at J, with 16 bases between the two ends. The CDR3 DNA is TGCGCCAGCAGCCAGGCCCTAGGGGTATTGACCGGGGAGCTGTTTTTT. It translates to CASSQALGVLTGELFF.

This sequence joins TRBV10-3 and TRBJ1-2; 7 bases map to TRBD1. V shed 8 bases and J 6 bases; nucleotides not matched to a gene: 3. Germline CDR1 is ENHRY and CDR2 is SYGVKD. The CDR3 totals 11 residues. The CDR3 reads CAIGTVDGYTF. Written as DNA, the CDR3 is TGTGCCATCGGGACAGTCGATGGCTACACCTTC.

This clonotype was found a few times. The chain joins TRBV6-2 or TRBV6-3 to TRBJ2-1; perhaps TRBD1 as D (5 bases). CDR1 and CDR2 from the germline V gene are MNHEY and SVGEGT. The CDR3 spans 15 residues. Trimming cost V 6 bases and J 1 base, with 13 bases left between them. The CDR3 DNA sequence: TGTGCCAGCAGCATTGGGGCGGCTTCCTACAATGAGCAGTTCTTC. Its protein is CASSIGAASYNEQFF.

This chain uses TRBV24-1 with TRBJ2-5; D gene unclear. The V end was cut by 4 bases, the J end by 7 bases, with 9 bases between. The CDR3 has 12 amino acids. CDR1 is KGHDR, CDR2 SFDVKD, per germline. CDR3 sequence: CATSDPLSTQYF. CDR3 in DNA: TGTGCCACCAGTGACCCCCTATCGACCCAGTACTTC.

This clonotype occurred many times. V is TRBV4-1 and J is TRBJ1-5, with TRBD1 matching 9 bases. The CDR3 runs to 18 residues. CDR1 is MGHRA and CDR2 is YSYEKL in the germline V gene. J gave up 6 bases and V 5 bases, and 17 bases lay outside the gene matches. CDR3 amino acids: CASSYTLPGTGLGQPQHF. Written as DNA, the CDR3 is TGCGCCAGCAGCTATACCCTCCCCGGGACAGGGCTGGGTCAGCCCCAGCATTTT.

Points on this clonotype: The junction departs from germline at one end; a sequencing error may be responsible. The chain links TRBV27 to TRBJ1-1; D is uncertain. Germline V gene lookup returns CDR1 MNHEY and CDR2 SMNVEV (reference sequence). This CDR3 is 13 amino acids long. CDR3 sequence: CASSFNPNSEAFF. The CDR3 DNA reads TGTGCCAGCAGTTTTAACCCGAACTCTGAAGCTTTCTTT.

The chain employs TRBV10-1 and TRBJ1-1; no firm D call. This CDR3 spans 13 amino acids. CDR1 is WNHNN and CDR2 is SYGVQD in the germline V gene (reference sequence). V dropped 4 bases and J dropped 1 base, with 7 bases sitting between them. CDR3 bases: TGCGCCAGCAGTGTCGCGCCGAACACTGAAGCTTTCTTT. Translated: CASSVAPNTEAFF.

CDR3 DNA sequence: TGCAGCGAAGGACAGGGGTCGGATACGCAGTATTTT. Amino acid sequence: CSEGQGSDTQYF. This chain connects TRBV29-1 to TRBJ2-3, with 9 bases aligning to TRBD1. Germline-derived CDR1 and CDR2 are SQVTM and ANQGSEA. V was pared by 7 bases and J by 6 bases, with 5 bases of the junction left unmatched. This CDR3 contains 12 residues.

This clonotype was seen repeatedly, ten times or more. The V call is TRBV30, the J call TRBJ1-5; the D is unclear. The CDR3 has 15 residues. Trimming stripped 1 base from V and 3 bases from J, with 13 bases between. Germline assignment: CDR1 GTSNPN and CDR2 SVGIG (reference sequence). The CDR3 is CAWSEGSGSNQPQHF. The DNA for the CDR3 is TGTGCCTGGAGTGAGGGAAGTGGATCCAATCAGCCCCAGCATTTT.

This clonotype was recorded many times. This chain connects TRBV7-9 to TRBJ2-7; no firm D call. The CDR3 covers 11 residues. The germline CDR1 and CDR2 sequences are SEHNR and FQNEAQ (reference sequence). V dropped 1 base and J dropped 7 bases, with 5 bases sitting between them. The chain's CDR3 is CASSLVEEQYF. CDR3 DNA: TGTGCCAGCAGCTTAGTAGAGGAGCAGTACTTC.

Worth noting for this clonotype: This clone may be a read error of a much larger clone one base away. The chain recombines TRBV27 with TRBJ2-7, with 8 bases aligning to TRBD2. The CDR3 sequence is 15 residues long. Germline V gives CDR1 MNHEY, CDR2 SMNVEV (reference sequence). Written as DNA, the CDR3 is TGTGCCGGCAGTATACGACTAGCGAACCTCTACGAGCAGTACTTC. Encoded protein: CAGSIRLANLYEQYF.

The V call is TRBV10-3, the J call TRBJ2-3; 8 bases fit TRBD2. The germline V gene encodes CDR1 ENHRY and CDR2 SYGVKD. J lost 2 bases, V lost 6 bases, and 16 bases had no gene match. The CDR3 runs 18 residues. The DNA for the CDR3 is TGTGCCATCAGACCGTCCAGCGGGGGATTGAGGATCACAGATACGCAGTATTTT. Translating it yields CAIRPSSGGLRITDTQYF.

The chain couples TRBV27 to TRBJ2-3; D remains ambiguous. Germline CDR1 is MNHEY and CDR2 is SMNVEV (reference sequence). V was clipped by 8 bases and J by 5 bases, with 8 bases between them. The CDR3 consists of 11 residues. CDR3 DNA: TGTGCCAGCGCCCAAGGAGATACGCAGTATTTT. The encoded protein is CASAQGDTQYF.

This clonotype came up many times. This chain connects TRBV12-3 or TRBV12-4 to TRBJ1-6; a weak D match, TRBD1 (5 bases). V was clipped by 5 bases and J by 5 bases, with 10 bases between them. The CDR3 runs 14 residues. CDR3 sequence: CASSETVNNSPLHF. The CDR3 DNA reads TGTGCCAGCAGTGAGACAGTTAATAATTCACCCCTCCACTTT.

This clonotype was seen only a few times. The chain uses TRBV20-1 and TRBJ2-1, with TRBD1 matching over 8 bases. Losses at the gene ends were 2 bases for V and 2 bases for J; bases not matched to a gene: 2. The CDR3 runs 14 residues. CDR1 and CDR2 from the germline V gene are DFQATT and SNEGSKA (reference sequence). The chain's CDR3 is CSARPGQAYNEQFF. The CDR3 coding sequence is TGCAGTGCTAGACCGGGACAGGCCTACAATGAGCAGTTCTTC.

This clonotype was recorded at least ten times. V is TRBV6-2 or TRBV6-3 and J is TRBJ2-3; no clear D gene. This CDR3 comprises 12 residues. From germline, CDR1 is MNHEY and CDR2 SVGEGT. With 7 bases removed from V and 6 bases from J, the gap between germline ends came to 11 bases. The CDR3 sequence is CASKDPVDTQYF. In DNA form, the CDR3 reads TGTGCCAGCAAAGACCCGGTGGATACGCAGTATTTT.

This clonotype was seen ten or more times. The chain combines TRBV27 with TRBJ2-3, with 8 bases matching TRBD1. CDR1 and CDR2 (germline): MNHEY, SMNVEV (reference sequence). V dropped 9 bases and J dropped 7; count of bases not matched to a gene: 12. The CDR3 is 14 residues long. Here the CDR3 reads CARRDRPPGYTQYF. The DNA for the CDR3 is TGTGCCAGGCGGGACAGGCCTCCCGGGTATACGCAGTATTTT.

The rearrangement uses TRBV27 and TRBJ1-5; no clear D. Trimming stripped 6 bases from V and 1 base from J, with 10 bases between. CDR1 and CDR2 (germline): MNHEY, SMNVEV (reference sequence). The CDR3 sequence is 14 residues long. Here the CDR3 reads CASRLGGSNQPQHF. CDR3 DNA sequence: TGTGCCAGCAGGCTGGGTGGCAGCAATCAGCCCCAGCATTTT.

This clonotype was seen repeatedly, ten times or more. DNA of the CDR3: TGTGCCAGCAGTTTTGACAGGGTTCAGGGACACAATGAGCAGTTCTTC. Encoded protein: CASSFDRVQGHNEQFF. The V call is TRBV6-5, the J call TRBJ2-1, with 7 bases aligning to TRBD1. Per the germline V gene, CDR1 is MNHEY and CDR2 is SVGAGI. After removal of 4 bases from V and 5 bases from J, the junction contained 11 bases not matched to a gene. CDR3 size: 16 residues.

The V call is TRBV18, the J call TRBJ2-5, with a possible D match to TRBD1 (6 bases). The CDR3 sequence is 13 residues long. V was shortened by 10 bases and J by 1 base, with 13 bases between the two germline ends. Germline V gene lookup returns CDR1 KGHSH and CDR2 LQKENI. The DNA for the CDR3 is TGTGCCACCTTTGGACAGTCCCAAGAGACCCAGTACTTC. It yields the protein CATFGQSQETQYF. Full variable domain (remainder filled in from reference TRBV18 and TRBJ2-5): NAGVMQNPRHLVRRRGQEARLRCSPMKGHSHVYWYRQLPEEGLKFMVYLQKENIIDESGMPKERFSAEFPKEGPSILRIQQVVRGDSAAYFCATFGQSQETQYFGPGTRLLVL.

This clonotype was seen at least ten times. The CDR3 protein is CASTRRGWDTQYF. The CDR3 DNA reads as TGTGCCAGCACCCGAAGGGGGTGGGATACGCAGTATTTT. The chain carries TRBV28 and TRBJ2-3, with a weak D call TRBD1 (6 bases). Germline values: CDR1 MDHEN, CDR2 SYDVKM. With 7 bases removed from V and 6 bases from J, the gap between germline ends came to 14 bases. The CDR3 spans 13 residues.

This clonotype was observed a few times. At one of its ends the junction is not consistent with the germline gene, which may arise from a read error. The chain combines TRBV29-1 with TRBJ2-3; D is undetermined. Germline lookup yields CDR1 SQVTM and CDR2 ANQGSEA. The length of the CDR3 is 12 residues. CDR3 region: CSVKEFGDTQYF. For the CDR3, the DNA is TGCAGCGTTAAAGAGTTTGGGGATACGCAGTATTTT.

The DNA for the CDR3 is TGCAGCGTTGGGGGGGGCGAAGAGACCCAGTACTTC. Translated: CSVGGGEETQYF. The chain has TRBV29-1 and TRBJ2-5; a possible D gene is TRBD2 (7 bases). Trimming removed 4 bases from V and 3 bases from J, with 9 bases in between. Germline assignment: CDR1 SQVTM and CDR2 ANQGSEA. The CDR3 loop spans 12 amino acids. Filled out from reference TRBV29-1 and TRBJ2-5, the complete variable domain reads SAVISQKPSRDICQRGTSLTIQCQVDSQVTMMFWYRQQPGQSLTLIATANQGSEATYESGFVIDKFPISRPNLTFSTLTVSNMSPEDSSIYLCSVGGGEETQYFGPGTRLLVL.